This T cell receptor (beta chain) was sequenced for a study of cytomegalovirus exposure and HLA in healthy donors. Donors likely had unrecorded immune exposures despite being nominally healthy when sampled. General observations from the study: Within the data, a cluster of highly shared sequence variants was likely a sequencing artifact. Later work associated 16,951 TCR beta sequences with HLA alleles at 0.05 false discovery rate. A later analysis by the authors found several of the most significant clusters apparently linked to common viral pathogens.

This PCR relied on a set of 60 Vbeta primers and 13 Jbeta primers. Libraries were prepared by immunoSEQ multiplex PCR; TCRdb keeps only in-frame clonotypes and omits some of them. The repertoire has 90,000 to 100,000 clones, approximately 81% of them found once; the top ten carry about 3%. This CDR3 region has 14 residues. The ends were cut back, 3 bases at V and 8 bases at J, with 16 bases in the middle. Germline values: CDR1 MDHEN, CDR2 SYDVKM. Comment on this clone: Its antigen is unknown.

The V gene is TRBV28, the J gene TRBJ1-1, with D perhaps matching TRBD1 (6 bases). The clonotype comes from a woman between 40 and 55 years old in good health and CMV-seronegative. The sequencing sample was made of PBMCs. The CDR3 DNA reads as TGTGCCAGCAGTTTTGGGGGGGCGATCCCCGAAGCTTTCTTT. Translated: CASSFGGAIPEAFF.